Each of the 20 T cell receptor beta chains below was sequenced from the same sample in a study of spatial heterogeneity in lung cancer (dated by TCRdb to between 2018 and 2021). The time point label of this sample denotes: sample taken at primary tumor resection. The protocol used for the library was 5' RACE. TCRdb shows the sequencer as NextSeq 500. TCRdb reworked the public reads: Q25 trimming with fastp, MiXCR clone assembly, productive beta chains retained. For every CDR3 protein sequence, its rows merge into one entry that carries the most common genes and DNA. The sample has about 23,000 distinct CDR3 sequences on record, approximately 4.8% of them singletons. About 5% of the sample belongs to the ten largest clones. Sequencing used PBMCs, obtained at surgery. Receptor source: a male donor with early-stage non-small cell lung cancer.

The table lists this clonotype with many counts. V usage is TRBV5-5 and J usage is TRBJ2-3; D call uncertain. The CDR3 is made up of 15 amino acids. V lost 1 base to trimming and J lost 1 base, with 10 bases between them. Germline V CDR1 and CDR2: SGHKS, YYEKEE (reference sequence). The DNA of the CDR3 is TGTGCCAGCAGCTTGCGGGCCCTGGGCACAGATACGCAGTATTTT. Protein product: CASSLRALGTDTQYF.

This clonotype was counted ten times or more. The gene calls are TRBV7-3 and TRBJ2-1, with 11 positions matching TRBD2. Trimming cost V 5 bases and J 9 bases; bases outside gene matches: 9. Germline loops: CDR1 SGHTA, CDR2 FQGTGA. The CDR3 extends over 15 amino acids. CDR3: CASSPTSGGGSEQFF. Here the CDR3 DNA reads TGTGCCAGCAGCCCAACTAGCGGGGGTGGGAGTGAGCAGTTCTTC. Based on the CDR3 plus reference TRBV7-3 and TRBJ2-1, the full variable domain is GAGVSQTPSNKVTEKGKYVELRCDPISGHTALYWYRQSLGQGPEFLIYFQGTGAADDSGLPNDRFFAVRPEGSVSTLKIQRTERGDSAVYLCASSPTSGGGSEQFFGPGTRLTVL.

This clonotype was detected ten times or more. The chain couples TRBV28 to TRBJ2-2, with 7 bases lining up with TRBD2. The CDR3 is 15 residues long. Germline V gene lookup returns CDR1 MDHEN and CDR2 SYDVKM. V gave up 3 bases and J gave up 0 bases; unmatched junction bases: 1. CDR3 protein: CASSFRGANTGELFF. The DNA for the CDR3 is TGTGCCAGCAGTTTTCGGGGGGCGAACACCGGGGAGCTGTTTTTT.

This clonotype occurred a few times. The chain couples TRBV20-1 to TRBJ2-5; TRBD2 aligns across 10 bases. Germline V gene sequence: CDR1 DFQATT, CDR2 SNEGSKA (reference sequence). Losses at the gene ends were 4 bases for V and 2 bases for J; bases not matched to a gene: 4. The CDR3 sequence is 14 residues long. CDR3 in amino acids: CSATQGLAQETQYF. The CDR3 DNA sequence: TGCAGTGCTACCCAGGGACTAGCGCAAGAGACCCAGTACTTC.

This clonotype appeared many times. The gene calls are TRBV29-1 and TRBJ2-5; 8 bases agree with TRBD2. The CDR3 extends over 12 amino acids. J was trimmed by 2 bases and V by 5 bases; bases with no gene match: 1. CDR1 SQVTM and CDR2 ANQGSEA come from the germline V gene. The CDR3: CSVSGGQETQYF. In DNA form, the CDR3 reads TGCAGCGTTTCGGGGGGGCAAGAGACCCAGTACTTC.

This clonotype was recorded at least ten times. CDR3 sequence reads: CAISESGYQPQHF. Here the CDR3 DNA reads TGTGCCATCAGTGAGTCAGGATATCAGCCCCAGCATTTT. The rearrangement uses TRBV10-3 and TRBJ1-5; unclear D gene. This CDR3 region has 13 residues. The germline V gene encodes CDR1 ENHRY and CDR2 SYGVKD. Trimming removed 0 bases from V and 5 bases from J, with 5 bases in between.

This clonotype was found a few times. CDR3 loop: CASRARGGNTDTQYF. The CDR3 region has the DNA TGCGCCAGCAGAGCGAGGGGCGGTAACACAGATACGCAGTATTTT. The rearrangement joins TRBV5-1 to TRBJ2-3, with D perhaps TRBD1 or TRBD2 (5 bases each). V was shortened by 5 bases and J by 2 bases, with 15 bases between the two germline ends. The CDR3 length is 15 residues. The germline gives CDR1 SGHRS, CDR2 YFSETQ.

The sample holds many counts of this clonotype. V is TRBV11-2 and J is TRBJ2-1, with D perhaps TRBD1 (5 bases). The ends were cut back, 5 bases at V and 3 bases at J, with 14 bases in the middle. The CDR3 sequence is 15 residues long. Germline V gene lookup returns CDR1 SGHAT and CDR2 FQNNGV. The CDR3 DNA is TGTGCCAGCAGCAATAGGGGCCCTCTCTACAATGAGCAGTTCTTC. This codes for CASSNRGPLYNEQFF.

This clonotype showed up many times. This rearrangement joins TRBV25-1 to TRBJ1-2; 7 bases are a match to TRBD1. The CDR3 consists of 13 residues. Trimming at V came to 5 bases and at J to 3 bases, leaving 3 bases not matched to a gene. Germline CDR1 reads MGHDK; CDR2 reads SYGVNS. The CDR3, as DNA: TGTGCCAGCAGTTCTGACAGGGACTATGGCTACACCTTC. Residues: CASSSDRDYGYTF.

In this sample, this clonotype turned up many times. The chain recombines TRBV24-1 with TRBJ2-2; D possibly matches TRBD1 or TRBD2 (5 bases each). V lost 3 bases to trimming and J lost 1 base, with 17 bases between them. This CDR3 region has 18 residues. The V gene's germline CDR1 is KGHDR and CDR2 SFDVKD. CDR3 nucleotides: TGTGCCACCAGTGATCTCCGCCTGGGGACCGAGAACACCGGGGAGCTGTTTTTT. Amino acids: CATSDLRLGTENTGELFF.

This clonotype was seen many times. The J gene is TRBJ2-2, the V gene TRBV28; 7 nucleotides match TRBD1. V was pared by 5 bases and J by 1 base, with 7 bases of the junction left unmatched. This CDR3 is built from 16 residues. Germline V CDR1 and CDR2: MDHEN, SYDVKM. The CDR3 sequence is CASSVPGQMNTGELFF. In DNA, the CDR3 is TGTGCCAGCAGTGTACCGGGACAGATGAACACCGGGGAGCTGTTTTTT.

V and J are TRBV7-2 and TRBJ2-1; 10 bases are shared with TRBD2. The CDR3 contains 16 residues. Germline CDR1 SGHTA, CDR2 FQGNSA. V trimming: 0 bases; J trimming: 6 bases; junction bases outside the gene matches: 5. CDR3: CASSLASGGAGNEQFF. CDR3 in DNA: TGTGCCAGCAGCTTAGCGAGCGGGGGGGCTGGCAATGAGCAGTTCTTC. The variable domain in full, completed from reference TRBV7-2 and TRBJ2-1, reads GAGVSQSPSNKVTEKGKDVELRCDPISGHTALYWYRQSLGQGLEFLIYFQGNSAPDKSGLPSDRFSAERTGGSVSTLTIQRTQQEDSAVYLCASSLASGGAGNEQFFGPGTRLTVL.

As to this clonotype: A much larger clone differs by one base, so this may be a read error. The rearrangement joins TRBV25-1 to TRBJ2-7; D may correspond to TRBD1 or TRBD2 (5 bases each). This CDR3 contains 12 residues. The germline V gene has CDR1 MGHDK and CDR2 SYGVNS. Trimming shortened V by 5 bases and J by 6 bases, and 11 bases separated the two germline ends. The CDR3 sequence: CASSFGGVEQYF. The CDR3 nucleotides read TGTGCCAGCAGTTTTGGGGGTGTCGAGCAGTACTTC.

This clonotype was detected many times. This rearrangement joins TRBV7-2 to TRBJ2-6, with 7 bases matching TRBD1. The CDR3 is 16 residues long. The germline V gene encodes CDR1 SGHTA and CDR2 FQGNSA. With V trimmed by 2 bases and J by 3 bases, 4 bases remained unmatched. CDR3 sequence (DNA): TGTGCCAGCAGCTTATCCAGGGGGAGTGGGGCCAACGTCCTGACTTTC. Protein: CASSLSRGSGANVLTF.

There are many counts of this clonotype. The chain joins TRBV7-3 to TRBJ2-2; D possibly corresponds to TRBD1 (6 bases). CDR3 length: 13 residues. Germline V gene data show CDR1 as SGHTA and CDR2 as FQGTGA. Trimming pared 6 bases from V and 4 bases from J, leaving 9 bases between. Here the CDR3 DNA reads TGTGCCAGCAGACAGGGTAGCACCGGGGAGCTGTTTTTT. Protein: CASRQGSTGELFF. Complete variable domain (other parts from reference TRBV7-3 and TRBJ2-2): GAGVSQTPSNKVTEKGKYVELRCDPISGHTALYWYRQSLGQGPEFLIYFQGTGAADDSGLPNDRFFAVRPEGSVSTLKIQRTERGDSAVYLCASRQGSTGELFFGEGSRLTVL.

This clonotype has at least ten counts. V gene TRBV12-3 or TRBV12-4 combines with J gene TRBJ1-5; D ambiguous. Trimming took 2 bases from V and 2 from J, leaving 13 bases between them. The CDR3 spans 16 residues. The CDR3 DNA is TGTGCCAGCAGTTTATTCCTGGGTGGCGGCAATCAGCCCCAGCATTTT. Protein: CASSLFLGGGNQPQHF.

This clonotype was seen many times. The CDR3 DNA reads TGTGCCAGCAGCCAGCTATTGTCCGCTGGGGGCACTGAAGCTTTCTTT. Translating gives CASSQLLSAGGTEAFF. The V gene is TRBV14, the J gene TRBJ1-1; D possibly corresponds to TRBD1 (5 bases). Per germline, CDR1 SGHDN and CDR2 FVKESK. The CDR3 is 16 residues long. V lost 3 bases, J lost 4 bases, and 18 bases lay in between.

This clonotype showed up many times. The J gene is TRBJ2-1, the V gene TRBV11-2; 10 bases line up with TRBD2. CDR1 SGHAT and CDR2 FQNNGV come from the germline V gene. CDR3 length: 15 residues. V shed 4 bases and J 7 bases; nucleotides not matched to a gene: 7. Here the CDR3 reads CASSSLAGGQNEQFF. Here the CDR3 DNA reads TGTGCCAGCAGCTCCTTAGCGGGGGGCCAAAATGAGCAGTTCTTC. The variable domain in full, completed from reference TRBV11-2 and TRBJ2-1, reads EAGVAQSPRYKIIEKRQSVAFWCNPISGHATLYWYQQILGQGPKLLIQFQNNGVVDDSQLPKDRFSAERLKGVDSTLKIQPAKLEDSAVYLCASSSLAGGQNEQFFGPGTRLTVL.

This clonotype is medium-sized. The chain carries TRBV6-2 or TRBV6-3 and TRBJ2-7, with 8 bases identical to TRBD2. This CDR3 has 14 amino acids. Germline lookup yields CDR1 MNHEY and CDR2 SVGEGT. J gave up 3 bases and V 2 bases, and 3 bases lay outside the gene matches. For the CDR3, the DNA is TGTGCCAGCAGTTACCTTGCGGGGGGCTACGAGCAGTACTTC. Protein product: CASSYLAGGYEQYF.

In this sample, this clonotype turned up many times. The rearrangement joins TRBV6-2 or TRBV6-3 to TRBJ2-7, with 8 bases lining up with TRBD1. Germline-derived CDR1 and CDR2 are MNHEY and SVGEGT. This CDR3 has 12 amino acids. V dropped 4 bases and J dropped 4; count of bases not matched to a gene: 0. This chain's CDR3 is CASSWTGYEQYF. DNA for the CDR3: TGTGCCAGCAGTTGGACAGGGTACGAGCAGTACTTC.